The 9 T cell receptor beta chains below all came from one sample that was sequenced in a study of blood T cell repertoires in COVID-19. Assay: immunoSEQ multiplex PCR; the TCRdb copy retains only in-frame clones and omits some. In the table there are fewer than 450,000 clones, nearly 90% of which are singletons. Sequencing used PBMCs or T cells enriched from blood (not recorded which). The source of these receptors is a middle-aged woman with acute COVID-19.

The chain combines TRBV21-1 with TRBJ2-3; the table assigns TRBD2, which was not confirmed against the DNA. TRBV21-1 is labeled a pseudogene. The CDR3 length is 15 residues. The DNA for the CDR3 is TGTGCCAGCAGCAATCCGTCAGCGGGGCCAGATACGCAGTATTTT. Amino acid sequence: CASSNPSAGPDTQYF.

The chain recombines TRBV4-1 with TRBJ2-5; 11 bases line up with TRBD2. Germline lookup yields CDR1 MGHRA and CDR2 YSYEKL. After removal of 1 base from V and 3 bases from J, the junction contained 7 bases not matched to a gene. The CDR3 totals 17 residues. CDR3 bases: TGCGCCAGCAGCCAAGTCATCCTAGCGGGGGGAAAAGAGACCCAGTACTTC. Translating gives CASSQVILAGGKETQYF.

The chain couples TRBV21-1 to TRBJ1-1; TRBD1, the table's D call, lacks a check against the DNA. TRBV21-1 constitutes a pseudogene. The CDR3 is 13 amino acids. This chain's CDR3 is CASSRGQERQAFF. As DNA, the CDR3 is TGTGCCAGCAGCAGGGGACAGGAGCGACAAGCTTTCTTT.

The chain has TRBV4-1 and TRBJ1-1, with D tentatively TRBD1 (5 bases). V was trimmed by 4 bases and J by 1 base, leaving 16 bases between them. The CDR3 sequence is 16 residues long. Germline CDR1 and CDR2: MGHRA and YSYEKL. The CDR3 is CASSPSPTTENTEAFF. CDR3 DNA sequence: TGCGCCAGCAGCCCCAGCCCCACGACAGAGAACACTGAAGCTTTCTTT.

The V gene is TRBV6-5, the J gene TRBJ2-2, with TRBD1 identical over 7 bases. Unmatched junction bases numbered 4, after V lost 8 bases and J lost 1 base. The length of the CDR3 is 14 residues. The germline CDR1 and CDR2 sequences are MNHEY and SVGAGI. CDR3: CASDRQGNTGELFF. In DNA form, the CDR3 reads TGTGCCAGCGACCGACAGGGGAACACCGGGGAGCTGTTTTTT.

The V and J genes are TRBV5-8 and TRBJ2-2, with D hard to call. Per germline, CDR1 SGHTS and CDR2 YDEGEE. The V end was cut by 0 bases, the J end by 6 bases, with 12 bases between. The length of the CDR3 is 15 residues. The CDR3 loop reads CASSLAFFKPGELFF. The CDR3, as DNA: TGTGCCAGCAGCTTGGCTTTCTTTAAGCCCGGGGAGCTGTTTTTT.

The V and J genes are TRBV10-3 and TRBJ1-1; tentative D call: TRBD1 (6 bases). The CDR3 extends over 16 amino acids. The V and J ends lost 3 bases and 0 bases respectively, with 14 bases between them. Per germline, CDR1 ENHRY and CDR2 SYGVKD. In DNA, the CDR3 is TGTGCCATCAGTGACATGAAGGACAGATTGAACACTGAAGCTTTCTTT. Translation: CAISDMKDRLNTEAFF.

This clone was found a few times. Here the CDR3 DNA reads TGCGCCAGCAGACAACGCGGGGGGCGGACGGGCGAGCAGTACTTC. This encodes CASRQRGGRTGEQYF. This rearrangement joins TRBV10-2 to TRBJ2-7, with TRBD2 matching 8 bases. This CDR3 has 15 residues. CDR1 WSHSY and CDR2 SAAADI come from the germline V gene. The junction had 13 bases not matched to a gene; V was cut back by 6 bases and J by 6 bases.

This rearrangement joins TRBV6-2 or TRBV6-3 to TRBJ2-7; 9 bases agree with TRBD2. Looked up from germline, CDR1 is MNHEY and CDR2 is SVGEGT. The CDR3 has 15 residues. Trimming took 2 bases from V and 2 from J; bases not matched to a gene: 4. The CDR3 region is CASSYNSGGPYEQYF. The CDR3 DNA is TGTGCCAGCAGTTACAATAGCGGGGGACCCTACGAGCAGTACTTC.